The T cell receptor (beta chain) under discussion was sequenced for a study of CD8 T cells in ankylosing spondylitis. TCR beta libraries were made by quantitative 5'-RACE with molecular barcodes. MiXCR, run by TCRdb on the 5' RACE reads, gives a single entry per CDR3 protein. The sample has over 100,000 distinct CDR3 sequences, approximately 10% seen once. Study-wide points: In synovial fluid and blood from reactive arthritis, some motif variants were previously reported. The disease-linked clones had a CD8+ phenotype and low blood frequencies. Significantly higher representation of disease-linked clones was reported for matched ankylosing spondylitis synovial fluid.

Points on this clonotype: Antigen specificity is unknown. One end of the junction does not line up with germline, which may come from a read error.

CDR3 length: 11 amino acids. CDR1 is SGHRS and CDR2 is YFSETQ in the germline V gene. The material sequenced was blood, either unsorted or a sorted T cell fraction (not recorded which). V is TRBV5-1 and J is TRBJ1-3; D is unresolved. The receptor comes from a female donor with ankylosing spondylitis or in good health (not recorded which). The CDR3 sequence is CPSSSGNTIYF. DNA for the CDR3: TGCCCCAGCAGCTCTGGAAACACCATTTATTTT.